The entry below describes one T cell receptor beta chain. Its specificity is not known. Trimming removed 0 bases from V and 5 bases from J; junction bases left unmatched: 9. The germline V gene encodes CDR1 SGHRS and CDR2 YFSETQ. The CDR3 has 18 residues. The data derive from a study of cytomegalovirus exposure and HLA in healthy donors. General study results and limits: The listing of 150 or so TCR beta chains classed them as cytomegalovirus-associated. In a later analysis, a missense DCLRE1C variant was linked to TCR beta V- and J-gene trimming. Data from an earlier analysis indicated that most TCR beta V segments were productive either about 87% or about 30% of the time.

Both 60 Vbeta primers and 13 Jbeta primers went into the PCR. Under the authors' procedure: A later analysis tallied roughly 77 million unique TCR beta chains, some 12 million of them shared. TCRdb keeps only in-frame clones here, not all; method: immunoSEQ multiplex PCR. Clonal size and the V and J genes are those of that table, whereas D and trimming came from the DNA. The data hold about 140,000 clones, with 65% to 80% observed a single time. Sequencing used PBMCs. The chain joins TRBV5-1 to TRBJ2-5; 14 bases map to TRBD2. The clonotype originates from a man aged 40-49 years in good health and CMV-seropositive. CDR3 region: CASSLGGTSGSKFETQYF. The CDR3, as DNA: TGCGCCAGCAGCTTGGGCGGGACTAGCGGGAGTAAGTTTGAGACCCAGTACTTC.